This TCR beta chain was recovered during a study of cytomegalovirus exposure and HLA in healthy donors (dated by TCRdb to about 2017). Looking at the study overall: An earlier analysis of 587 of the donors reported approximately 300 Gb of sequence data and some 100 million unique TCR beta sequences from 150 million to 200 million T cells. High-throughput TCR immunosequencing, statistical association of individual TCRs with disease status, and machine learning were combined to predict cytomegalovirus infection status. Among the roughly 400 genotyped donors, approximately 76% belonged to the genetic ancestry cluster associated with self-reported Caucasian donors. Because of strong linkage in the cohort, four or five DR-DQ haplotypes were treated as single units for association and clustering. Roughly 300 gigabases of sequencing data and tens of millions of unique TCR sequences made up an early release that covered about 640 HLA-typed donors. Among some 400 genotyped donors of the cohort, an average of around 240,000 unique TCR beta nucleotide sequences were sequenced per donor, 15% to 20% of them non-productive. An earlier analysis of 450 to 750 of the donors used high-throughput TCR beta sequencing to judge whether each TCR beta V gene segment behaved as functional or pseudogenic. Using immunosequencing, the study profiled T cell repertoires from about 610 subjects and related those repertoires to cytomegalovirus serostatus. Typing coverage varied by locus: roughly 629-640 donors for A, B, C, DRB1 and DQB1; more than 500 for DQA1; 600 to 610 for DPA1; about 450 for DPB1. In addition to the first cohort of hundreds of subjects, a separate validation cohort of 120 different subjects was used. Both class I and class II loci were covered by HLA typing, at four-digit resolution. In a later analysis, previously published TCR beta repertoires from 550 to 700 donors were re-analyzed and high-resolution HLA genotyping was added so that TCR occurrence patterns could be studied. The study was designed to test whether signatures of past pathogen exposure could be identified by cataloging public T cell receptors. A later genetic analysis took genome-wide SNP genotypes for 398 of the 666 donors and used that subset as a discovery cohort. In the later analysis, no new phenotypic data were used to find candidate immune exposures; instead, reliance was placed on TCR beta sequences and their occurrence across donors. All discovery cohort repertoires had been generated on a single sequencing platform. Alongside the repertoire data, information on donor age, sex, ethnicity and CMV serostatus was compiled.

The cohort comprised 666 healthy bone marrow donors. At the time of sampling, every cohort member was nominally healthy, though immune exposures that went unrecorded were likely present. The donor tested CMV seronegative, placing the donor among the 350 to 400 seronegative members of the cohort. Each donor provided a peripheral blood sample, and peripheral blood mononuclear cells were used for TCR beta sequencing. Genomic DNA extraction from the blood cell samples was performed with the Qiagen DNeasy Blood Extraction Kit. Details on this clone: Its antigen is currently not known. One base away there is no much larger clone; base qualities are not given.

The CDR3 holds 17 amino acids from the cysteine to the phenylalanine. Just the 51-base CDR3 DNA is kept, in frame starting at base 1. Trimming leaves V shorter by 0 bases and J shorter by 2 bases, with the junction holding 5 bases beyond the gene matches. CDR1 and CDR2, per the germline V gene, are MGHRA and YSYEKL. Library generation was performed with the immunoSEQ multiplex PCR assay. For the multiplex PCR, a mixture combining 60 forward primers for TCR Vbeta segments and 13 reverse primers for TCR Jbeta segments was used. A multiplex PCR assay on genomic DNA amplified the CDR3 region of rearranged TCR beta genes. Amplified TCR beta libraries were sequenced as 87-base-pair reads on the Illumina HiSeq System. As for how the authors treated the data: A later analysis counted some 74 million unique TCR beta chains across the 690 or so repertoires, and roughly 9.9 million of these chains were shared by at least two donors. To remove PCR and sequencing errors, raw reads were error-corrected and collapsed into unique sequences using a nearest-neighbor algorithm that merged closely related sequences. To assign V, D and J gene segments, CDR3 sequences were aligned to IMGT reference sequences. For a sequence to be retained, a match of at least six nucleotides was required to both a V gene segment and a J gene segment. A rearrangement counted as productive if the CDR3 had no stop codons and remained in frame with V and J, and every other rearrangement counted as non-productive. Following IMGT convention, CDR3 was defined as the stretch from the second conserved V-encoded cysteine to the conserved J-encoded phenylalanine. In an earlier analysis of 587 of the donors, sequences lacking an unambiguous match to a single V gene segment were excluded. An earlier analysis of roughly 590 of the donors called V segments functional above 56.7% productive rearrangements and segregating when the between-donor standard deviation exceeded 5%. To diagnose cytomegalovirus status from the catalog of TCR beta chain sequences, a statistical classification framework was built. A later analysis assigned V and J genes by comparing TCR nucleotide sequences with IMGT/GENE-DB human TR gene sequences. In a later analysis, CDR3 sequences and most-parsimonious VDJ recombination scenarios were assigned using the TCRdist pipeline. In a later analysis, every TCR beta chain was defined by the combination of its CDR3 amino acid sequence and its V-gene family, and reads without a unique V-gene family were dropped. A later analysis removed 592 highly shared, low-generation-probability nucleotide sequences to deal with suspected cross-contamination and a sequencing artifact. For each public chain, a later analysis derived a clonal expansion index from normalized ranks of inferred template counts within each repertoire. In a later analysis, generation probabilities were computed using a VDJ recombination model fitted to out-of-frame rearrangements, and the results were checked against IGoR. In a later analysis, TCR-TCR, TCR-HLA and TCR-CMV co-occurrence was scored with hypergeometric tests, and a repertoire-size bias correction was applied to TCR pairs. In a later analysis, false discovery rates were estimated by permuting HLA or CMV assignments 20 times. In a later analysis, co-occurring TCRs were grouped using DBSCAN, with TCRdist sequence similarity added in when clustering inside HLA-allele-positive subsets. Co-occurrence clustering excluded repertoires with fewer than 30,000 or more than 120,000 public chains, plus five with anomalous nucleotide sharing. Entries here come from immuneACCESS through TCRdb and include only in-frame sequences with V and J called. Some clones fail to appear in such tables; in the studies checked, an unresolved V gene covers under half of the shortfall, and the cause of the remainder is unknown. From that table come the V and J calls and clone size; the DNA was used to work out D and trimming. This sample has 95,000 to 150,000 clones in its table, and about four fifths of those were observed once. About 2% of the sample comes from the top ten.

What the study reported, not specific to this receptor: An association between a missense DCLRE1C variant and V-gene and J-gene trimming of TCR beta chains was found in a later genetic analysis and replicated in an independent cohort. Several of the top co-occurrence clusters appeared to be linked to parvovirus B19, influenza, CMV and Epstein-Barr virus, according to a later analysis. In this cohort, only TCR beta chains were sequenced, and detectable features were limited by the absence of alpha or paired-chain data. A total of about 180 TCR beta chains were listed by the study as associated with cytomegalovirus. According to the authors, the approach could potentially be generalized to other disease states and immunological phenotypes. The classifier was reported to diagnose cytomegalovirus status with high specificity and sensitivity in both the original and validation cohorts. According to a later analysis, TCR association rates differed among HLA loci, with DRB1 alleles showing the most associated TCRs and HLA-C alleles showing the fewest. Compared with equally common non-associated chains, HLA-associated TCR beta chains in a later analysis were more clonally expanded and had lower generation probabilities. HLA typing was unavailable for some donors at each locus, so association tests used only the typed subset. Most TCR sequences were seen in very few donors, while some public TCRs were found in many individuals. When HLA alleles, especially DR and DQ, strongly co-occurred, attributing TCR associations to individual alleles was difficult. Some IMGT-functional V segments, including TRBV6-2 and TRBV6-3, could not be distinguished by the 87-base-pair reads and were therefore excluded. Linkage disequilibrium might explain the correlated functional status among segregating V segments, but an unknown experimental factor could not be ruled out. In an earlier analysis of 587 of the donors, most TCR beta V segments appeared in productive rearrangements about 90% or about 30% of the time, broadly matching IMGT annotations. Three of the identified cytomegalovirus-associated TCR beta chains were confirmed in vitro to be specific for cytomegalovirus antigens. A further reported finding was that TCR beta sequences accurately predicted the HLA-A and HLA-B alleles for most subjects in the first cohort. According to a later genetic analysis, donors in an Asian-associated ancestry cluster had fewer N-insertions in productive TCRs than the approximately 650-donor mean. The sequencing pipeline was judged likely to have produced a cluster of highly shared sequence variants as a technical artifact. In a later analysis, most CMV-associated TCR beta chains were found to appear HLA-restricted, with HLA associations seemingly driven largely by CMV exposure. Because counts were too low, about 18 rarely observed V segments, including chromosome 9 orphons, were excluded from the earlier analysis of some 590 of the donors. CMV serostatus was the only immune exposure information available for the cohort. Sequencing depth was assumed to be roughly uniform across donors in the presence/absence analyses, though that assumption may not hold. A later analysis associated around 16,000 TCR beta sequences with specific HLA alleles at a false discovery rate of 0.05.

This TCR was recovered from a man aged 18-30 years in good health and CMV-seronegative. The chain links TRBV4-1 with TRBJ2-3; a stretch of 10 junction bases matches TRBD2. Sequencing used PBMCs. CDR3 protein: CASSQDPSGGATDTQYF. The base sequence is TGCGCCAGCAGCCAAGATCCGAGCGGGGGGGCCACAGATACGCAGTATTTT.